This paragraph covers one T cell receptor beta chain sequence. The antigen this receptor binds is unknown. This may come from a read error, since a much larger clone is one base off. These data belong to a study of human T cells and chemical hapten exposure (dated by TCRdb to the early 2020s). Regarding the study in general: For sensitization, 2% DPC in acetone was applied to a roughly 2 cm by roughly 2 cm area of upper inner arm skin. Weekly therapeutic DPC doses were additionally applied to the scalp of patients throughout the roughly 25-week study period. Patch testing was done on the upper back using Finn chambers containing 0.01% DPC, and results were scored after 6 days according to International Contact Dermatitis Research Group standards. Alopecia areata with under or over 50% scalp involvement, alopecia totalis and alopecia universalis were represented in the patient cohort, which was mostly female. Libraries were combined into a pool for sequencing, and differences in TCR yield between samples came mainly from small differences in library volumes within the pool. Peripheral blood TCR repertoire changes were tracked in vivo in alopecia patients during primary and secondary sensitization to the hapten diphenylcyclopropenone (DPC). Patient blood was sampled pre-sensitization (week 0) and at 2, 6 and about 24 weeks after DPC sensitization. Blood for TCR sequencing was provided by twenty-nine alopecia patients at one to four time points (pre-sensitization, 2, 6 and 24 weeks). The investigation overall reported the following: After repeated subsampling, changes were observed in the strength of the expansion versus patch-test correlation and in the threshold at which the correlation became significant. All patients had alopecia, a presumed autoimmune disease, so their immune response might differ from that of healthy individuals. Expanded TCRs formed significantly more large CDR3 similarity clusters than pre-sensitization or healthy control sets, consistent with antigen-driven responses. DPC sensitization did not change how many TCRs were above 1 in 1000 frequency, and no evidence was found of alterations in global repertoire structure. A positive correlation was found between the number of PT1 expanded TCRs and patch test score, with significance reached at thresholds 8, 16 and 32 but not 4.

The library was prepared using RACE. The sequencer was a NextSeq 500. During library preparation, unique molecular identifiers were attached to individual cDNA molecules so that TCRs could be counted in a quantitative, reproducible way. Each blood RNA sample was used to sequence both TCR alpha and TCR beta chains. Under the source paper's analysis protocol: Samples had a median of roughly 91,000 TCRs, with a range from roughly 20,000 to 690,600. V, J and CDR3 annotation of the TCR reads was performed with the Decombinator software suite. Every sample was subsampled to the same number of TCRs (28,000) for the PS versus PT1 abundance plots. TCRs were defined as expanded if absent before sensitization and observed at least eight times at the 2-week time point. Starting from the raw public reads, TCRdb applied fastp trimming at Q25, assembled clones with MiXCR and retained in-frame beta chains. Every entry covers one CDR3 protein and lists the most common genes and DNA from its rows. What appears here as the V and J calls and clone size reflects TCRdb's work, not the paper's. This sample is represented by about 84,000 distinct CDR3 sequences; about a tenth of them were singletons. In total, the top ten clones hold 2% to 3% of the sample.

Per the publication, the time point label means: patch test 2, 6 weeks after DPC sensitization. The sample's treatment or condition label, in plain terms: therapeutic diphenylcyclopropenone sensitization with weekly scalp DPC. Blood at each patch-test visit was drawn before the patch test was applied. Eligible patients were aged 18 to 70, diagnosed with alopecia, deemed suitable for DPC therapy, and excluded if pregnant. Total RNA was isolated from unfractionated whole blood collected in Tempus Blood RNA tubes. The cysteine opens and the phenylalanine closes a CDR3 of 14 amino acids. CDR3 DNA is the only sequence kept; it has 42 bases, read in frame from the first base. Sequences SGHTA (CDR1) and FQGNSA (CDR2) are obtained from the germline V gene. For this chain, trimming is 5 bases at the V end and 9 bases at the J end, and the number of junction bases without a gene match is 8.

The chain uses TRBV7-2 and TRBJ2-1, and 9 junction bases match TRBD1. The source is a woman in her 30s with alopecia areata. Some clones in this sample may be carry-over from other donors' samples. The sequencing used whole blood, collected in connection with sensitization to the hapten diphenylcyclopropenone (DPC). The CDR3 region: CASSPGTGRGEQFF. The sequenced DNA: TGTGCCAGCAGCCCAGGGACAGGGAGAGGTGAGCAGTTCTTC.